The present TCR beta chain was sequenced within a study of blood T cell repertoires in COVID-19 (dated by TCRdb to the early 2020s). With respect to the entire study: The collaborator samples originated in the United States, Italy and Spain and spanned the acute and convalescent phases of COVID-19. The material from the prospective study consisted of cDNA or gDNA derived from T cells, B-cell-depleted T cells, or PBMCs. The dataset comprised deeply sampled blood TCRbeta repertoires from subjects exposed to, actively infected with, or recovered from COVID-19. The repertoires were made available in a free public database intended to serve as a resource for research on the immune response to SARS-CoV-2. Samples were obtained from the ongoing ImmuneRACE study (first 160 participants) and from roughly 1,300 subjects provided by 6 global collaborators. Nearly every sample came with metadata listing a de-identified subject ID, COVID-19 status, age in years and sex. Where available, HLA class I and class II types were obtained from metadata supplied by the sample provider rather than from assay-based typing. Paper-wide results and their limitations: The amount of clinical and demographic metadata varied by source and participant and was provided uncurated.

In Seattle, one collaborating source enrolled patients while the infection was active and tracked those patients longitudinally over the course of disease. Whole blood was collected in K2EDTA tubes by collaborating institutions according to the institutions' own protocols. For TCRbeta analysis, collaborator samples were shipped as frozen whole blood, as isolated PBMCs, or as DNA extracted from either sample type. TCRbeta CDR3 regions were amplified from genomic DNA using the immunoSEQ Assay, a bias-controlled multiplex PCR. The paper's processing steps were these. The number of nucleated cells in each sample was estimated by amplification of reference gene primers within the assay. To quantify the absolute abundance of each unique TCRbeta CDR3 rearrangement, sequence reads were collapsed and filtered. For each sample, productive Simpson clonality was calculated as the square root of Simpson's diversity index over productive rearrangements. TCRdb limited this immuneACCESS table to in-frame rearrangements with V and J called. A share of clones is missing; checked studies link under half to unresolved V genes, and the rest is unexplained. V and J calls and clone size are those listed in that table; D and trimming were worked out from the DNA. The sample includes about 170,000 clones, with 84% observed a single time. The ten largest clones represent around 2.9% of the sample.

Comments on this clone: Its binding antigen is unknown. Within one base of it there is no much larger clone, and no base qualities were kept.

Trimming at the junction amounts to 4 bases on V and 8 bases on J, and the germline ends lie 12 bases apart. The CDR3 holds 12 amino acids from the cysteine to the phenylalanine. Only the CDR3 region is kept as DNA, spanning 36 bases read in frame from base 1. The germline V gene (reference sequence) specifies SGHNT as CDR1 and YYREEE as CDR2. The receptor was derived from a woman aged 80 or over with COVID-19, enrolled during active disease. The sample comprised peripheral blood. The rearranged segments are TRBV5-4 and TRBJ1-2; possibly the D gene is TRBD1, per 6 matching bases. Here is the DNA: TGTGCCAGCAGCCCAACAGGGTTCGGCTACACCTTC. The translation is CASSPTGFGYTF.